The present T cell receptor beta chain was sequenced within a study of ipilimumab plus nivolumab after autologous stem cell transplantation. Sequencing used immunoSEQ multiplex PCR; TCRdb keeps in-frame clones, though not all of them. The sample records about 16,000 clones, less than 75% being singletons. This CDR3 has 11 amino acids. CDR1 is SEHNR and CDR2 is FQNEAQ in the germline V gene (reference sequence). V was shortened by 5 bases and J by 6 bases, with 6 bases between the two germline ends. The rearrangement uses TRBV7-9 and TRBJ2-3; D is unresolved. This receptor was obtained from a male donor with diffuse large B-cell lymphoma. The specimen was PBMCs, collected in a trial of ipilimumab plus nivolumab as post-transplant consolidation. The DNA for the CDR3 is TGTGCCAGCAGCCCACCGGATACGCAGTATTTT. Translated: CASSPPDTQYF.